This T cell receptor beta chain originates from a study of brain T cells in children with intractable seizures. Time point: blood from clinic visit 5 months post-surgery; TSC patient then seizure free. Only cases whose brain tissue showed the highest T cell transcript signatures were sequenced. Pre-surgery treatment included at least one anti-epileptic drug. Only in-frame clones appear in the TCRdb table, and some are missing; sequencing was by immunoSEQ multiplex PCR. The sample lists around 340,000 clones; 85% to 95% were seen once. In germline, CDR1 is LGHDT, CDR2 YNNKEL (reference sequence). This CDR3 spans 19 amino acids. Trimming pared 1 base from V and 2 bases from J, leaving 18 bases between. Turning to this clone: Its specificity is unknown.

Points from the study as a whole: Absence of clones before surgery may stem from lower sequencing depth.

Sequencing used peripheral blood, obtained approximately 5 months after surgery. This TCR was sampled from a boy younger than two with tuberous sclerosis and intractable seizures. The chain joins TRBV3-1 (or the pseudogene TRBV3-2) to TRBJ2-6; D unresolved. This CDR3 reads CASSQGSPTARAGANVLTF. The CDR3 nucleotides are TGTGCCAGCAGCCAAGGGTCCCCGACGGCCCGGGCTGGGGCCAACGTCCTGACTTTC.